A single sample is the source of the 10 T cell receptor beta chains below, sequenced in a study of blood T cell repertoires in COVID-19. Libraries were prepared by immunoSEQ multiplex PCR; TCRdb keeps only in-frame clonotypes and omits some of them. The sample has some 290,000 clones, roughly 85% seen once. The sequenced sample consisted of peripheral blood. The receptors here all came from a man aged 60 to 75 who had recovered from COVID-19.

The V and J genes are TRBV19 and TRBJ2-7; 8 nucleotides match TRBD1. CDR1 is LNHDA, CDR2 SQIVND, per germline (reference sequence). V gave up 0 bases and J gave up 6 bases; unmatched junction bases: 1. The CDR3 runs 13 residues. The CDR3 bases are TGTGCCAGTAGTATAGAGGACAGGGCCGAGCAGTACTTC. As protein: CASSIEDRAEQYF.

The chain carries TRBV6-5 and TRBJ1-1, with unresolved D. CDR1 is MNHEY, CDR2 SVGAGI, per germline. The CDR3 length is 15 residues. Trimming stripped 5 bases from V and 3 bases from J, with 16 bases between. Here the CDR3 reads CASSTRHRSDTEAFF. CDR3 coding DNA: TGTGCCAGCAGTACTAGACACCGGTCGGACACTGAAGCTTTCTTT.

This chain uses TRBV7-9 with TRBJ2-7; a weak D match, TRBD1 (5 bases). Germline loops: CDR1 SEHNR, CDR2 FQNEAQ (reference sequence). The CDR3 has 14 residues. V lost 0 bases, J lost 5 bases, and 11 bases lay in between. CDR3 DNA sequence: TGTGCCAGCAGCTTAGCAGGGGTTGGGGACGAGCAGTACTTC. It translates to CASSLAGVGDEQYF.

The J gene is TRBJ1-4, the V gene TRBV19; TRBD1 agrees at 7 bases. This CDR3 has 16 amino acids. The J segment lost 2 bases and the V segment lost 6 bases, leaving 9 bases of the junction unmatched. CDR1 and CDR2 from the germline V gene are LNHDA and SQIVND (reference sequence). CDR3 residues: CASSFTGDTTNEKLFF. In DNA form, the CDR3 reads TGTGCCAGTAGCTTCACAGGGGATACGACTAATGAAAAACTGTTTTTT.

The V gene is TRBV5-8, the J gene TRBJ2-3; 7 bases are shared with TRBD1. The germline V gene encodes CDR1 SGHTS and CDR2 YDEGEE. After removal of 4 bases from V and 2 bases from J, the junction contained 4 bases not matched to a gene. The CDR3 sequence is 14 residues long. As DNA, the CDR3 is TGTGCCAGCAGCCAGCAGGGGGTCACAGATACGCAGTATTTT. This translates into CASSQQGVTDTQYF. The full variable domain, in which reference TRBV5-8 and TRBJ2-3 provide the parts outside the CDR3, is EAGVTQSPTHLIKTRGQQATLRCSPISGHTSVYWYQQALGLGLQFLLWYDEGEERNRGNFPPRFSGRQFPNYSSELNVNALELEDSALYLCASSQQGVTDTQYFGPGTRLTVL.

The V call is TRBV2, the J call TRBJ1-5; possibly TRBD1 for D (5 bases). The V gene lost 4 bases and the J gene lost 0 bases, with 13 bases spanning the gap. From germline, CDR1 is SNHLY and CDR2 FYNNEI. The CDR3 is made up of 16 amino acids. The CDR3 region is CASSVRGMNSNQPQHF. Here the CDR3 DNA reads TGTGCCAGCAGTGTAAGGGGAATGAATAGCAATCAGCCCCAGCATTTT.

This clone is a singleton in its sample. The chain couples TRBV5-1 to TRBJ2-6; 10 bases agree with TRBD1. The CDR3 extends over 19 amino acids. Germline V gene data show CDR1 as SGHRS and CDR2 as YFSETQ. Trimming took 0 bases from V and 0 from J; bases not matched to a gene: 6. The CDR3, as DNA: TGCGCCAGCAGCTTGGTAGGTAGGACAGGGGGCTCTGGGGCCAACGTCCTGACTTTC. Translated, it gives CASSLVGRTGGSGANVLTF.

V usage is TRBV9 and J usage is TRBJ2-3, with TRBD2 matching over 12 bases. The CDR3 sequence is 23 residues long. Germline V gene sequence: CDR1 SGDLS, CDR2 YYNGEE. V shed 0 bases and J 1 base; nucleotides not matched to a gene: 21. CDR3 residues: CASSVGDRGASGGVVIGTDTQYF. Written as DNA, the CDR3 is TGTGCCAGCAGCGTAGGTGATCGTGGGGCTAGCGGGGGGGTGGTAATTGGCACAGATACGCAGTATTTT.

The rearrangement uses TRBV5-6 and TRBJ1-2, with D possibly matching TRBD1 (6 bases). This CDR3 spans 13 amino acids. Trimming pared 4 bases from V and 2 bases from J, leaving 9 bases between. CDR1 SGHDT and CDR2 YYEEEE come from the germline V gene. CDR3 DNA: TGTGCCAGCAGCCCTGACAGGAACTATGGCTACACCTTC. It translates to CASSPDRNYGYTF.

The CDR3 DNA reads as TGTGCCAGCGGAGACGAAAAACTGTTTTTT. This gives the protein CASGDEKLFF. The chain combines TRBV6-5 with TRBJ1-4; the D is unclear. The CDR3 sequence is 10 residues long. The V gene lost 8 bases and the J gene lost 8 bases, with 6 bases spanning the gap. The germline V gene encodes CDR1 MNHEY and CDR2 SVGAGI.